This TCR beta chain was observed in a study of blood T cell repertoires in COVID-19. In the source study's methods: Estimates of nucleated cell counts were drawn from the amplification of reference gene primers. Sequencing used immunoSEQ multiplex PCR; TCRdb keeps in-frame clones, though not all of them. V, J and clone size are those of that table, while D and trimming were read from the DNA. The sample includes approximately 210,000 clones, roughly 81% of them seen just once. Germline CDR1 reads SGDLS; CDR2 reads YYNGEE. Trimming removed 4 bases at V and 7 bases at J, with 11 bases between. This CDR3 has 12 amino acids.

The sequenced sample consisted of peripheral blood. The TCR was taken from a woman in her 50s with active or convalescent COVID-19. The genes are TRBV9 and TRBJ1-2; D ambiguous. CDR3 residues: CASSPGGFGYTF. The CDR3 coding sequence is TGTGCCAGCAGCCCCGGAGGCTTTGGCTACACCTTC.